This is a list of T cell receptor beta chains from one sample in a study of response to subunit inactivated influenza vaccine. TCRdb re-analysed the RT-PCR reads in MiXCR, keeping a single row per CDR3 protein. The table has fewer than 350,000 distinct CDR3 sequences, 21% seen once. Sequences were derived from PBMCs from blood, sampled roughly 20 months after vaccination. All receptors come from a man aged 50 to 69 who received an inactivated influenza vaccine. CDR3s include the opening cysteine and the closing phenylalanine or tryptophan. The D gene is left open where the match is weak. Some rows mark clone size as missing; the rest say once, few, many or name a class of expanded clone.

D gene	clone size	J gene	V gene	CDR3 length	CDR3 protein	CDR3 DNA
TRBD2	NA	TRBJ2-3	TRBV11-1	19	CASSSILSGGPVGTDTQYF	TGTGCCAGCAGCTCAATTCTTAGCGGGGGGCCGGTTGGCACAGATACGCAGTATTTT
NA	NA	TRBJ1-5	TRBV7-8	17	CASSLEGAMGPNQPQHF	TGTGCCAGCAGCTTAGAAGGTGCCATGGGACCTAATCAGCCCCAGCATTTT
TRBD2	few	TRBJ2-3	TRBV4-1	14	CASSRAGEADTQYF	TGCGCCAGCAGCCGGGCGGGAGAGGCAGATACGCAGTATTTT
NA	few	TRBJ1-1	TRBV29-1	15	CSASQGLLMNTEAFF	TGCAGCGCCTCACAGGGCCTTCTCATGAACACTGAAGCTTTCTTT
NA	NA	TRBJ1-6	TRBV12-3/TRBV12-4	19	CASSLGDPHLALRNSPLHF	TGTGCCAGCAGTTTGGGGGACCCCCATCTCGCTCTCCGTAATTCACCCCTCCACTTT
TRBD1	many	TRBJ1-1	TRBV4-3	15	CASSQEGQGNTEAFF	TGCGCCAGCAGCCAAGAAGGACAGGGGAACACTGAAGCTTTCTTT
NA	many	TRBJ2-2	TRBV5-1	16	CASSLDGVGATGELFF	TGCGCCAGCAGCTTGGATGGAGTTGGTGCCACCGGGGAGCTGTTTTTT
NA	NA	TRBJ2-5	TRBV3-1	13	CASSNKVGETQYF	TGTGCCAGCAGCAACAAAGTCGGGGAGACCCAGTACTTC
TRBD1	few	TRBJ2-7	TRBV2	16	CASSALGTGTSYEQYF	TGTGCCAGCAGTGCCCTTGGGACAGGGACCTCCTACGAGCAGTACTTC
NA	NA	TRBJ1-5	TRBV5-1	15	CASSFAGARNQPQHF	TGCGCCAGCAGCTTCGCAGGGGCTCGCAATCAGCCCCAGCATTTT
TRBD2	NA	TRBJ2-1	TRBV11-2	17	CASSFGGSSGRVNEQFF	TGTGCCAGCAGCTTCGGGGGCTCTAGCGGGAGGGTCAATGAGCAGTTCTTC
NA	NA	TRBJ2-3	TRBV11-3	14	CASSTGRGADTQYF	TGTGCCAGCAGTACGGGCAGAGGGGCCGATACGCAGTATTTT
NA	NA	TRBJ2-1	TRBV3-1	13	CASSQAGFGEQFF	TGTGCCAGCAGCCAAGCAGGGTTCGGTGAGCAGTTCTTC
NA	few	TRBJ1-5	TRBV6-2/TRBV6-3	14	CASNHGGRSQPQHF	TGTGCCAGCAACCACGGGGGGCGCAGTCAGCCCCAGCATTTT
TRBD1	few	TRBJ2-3	TRBV11-2	14	CASSIRQGSDTQYF	TGTGCCAGCAGCATCAGACAGGGGTCAGATACGCAGTATTTT
TRBD2	NA	TRBJ2-3	TRBV7-9	17	CASSFVTPGLGTDTQYF	TGTGCCAGCAGCTTCGTGACCCCGGGACTAGGCACAGATACGCAGTATTTT
TRBD1	few	TRBJ2-5	TRBV7-2	15	CASSSDRGYQETQYF	TGTGCCAGCAGTTCGGACAGGGGGTACCAAGAGACCCAGTACTTC
TRBD1	NA	TRBJ2-5	TRBV5-1	14	CASSVGTVQETQYF	TGCGCCAGCAGCGTCGGGACAGTCCAAGAGACCCAGTACTTC
NA	NA	TRBJ1-6	TRBV3-1	16	CASSQDVSQYNSPLHF	TGTGCCAGCAGCCAAGATGTCAGCCAATATAATTCACCCCTCCACTTT
NA	few	TRBJ1-5	TRBV19	14	CASSDGGGSQPQHF	TGTGCCAGTAGTGACGGGGGCGGCTCTCAGCCCCAGCATTTT
TRBD1	NA	TRBJ2-5	TRBV20-1	12	CSAHRGSKTQYF	TGCAGTGCTCACAGGGGGAGTAAGACCCAGTACTTC
NA	many	TRBJ1-5	TRBV2	15	CASTSGEMGNQPQHF	TGTGCCAGCACCTCGGGGGAAATGGGCAATCAGCCCCAGCATTTT
TRBD1	NA	TRBJ1-2	TRBV20-1	14	CSARPRTGGDGYTF	TGCAGTGCTAGACCCCGGACAGGGGGGGATGGCTACACCTTC
TRBD1	few	TRBJ2-7	TRBV2	16	CASSGPGQGVSYEQYF	TGTGCCAGCAGTGGGCCGGGACAGGGGGTTTCCTACGAGCAGTACTTC
TRBD1	NA	TRBJ2-7	TRBV6-2/TRBV6-3	13	CASSRTGRYEQYF	TGTGCCAGCAGCCGGACAGGTCGATACGAGCAGTACTTC
TRBD2	NA	TRBJ2-2	TRBV6-2/TRBV6-3	17	CAGPGTSGNTRTGELFF	TGTGCCGGCCCCGGGACTAGCGGGAATACCCGCACCGGGGAGCTGTTTTTT